This T cell receptor (beta chain) was captured by sequencing in a study of shared T cell receptors in the human thymus. The germline V and J ends were trimmed by 3 bases and 0 bases, with 19 bases remaining between them. Germline V gene sequence: CDR1 LNHDA, CDR2 SQIVND (reference sequence). CDR3 length: 18 residues. Method: immunoSEQ multiplex PCR; TCRdb's copy keeps in-frame clones and lacks some. The table records 500,000 to 850,000 clones, approximately 87% of them present only once. These data also formed part of another study, on human thymus T cells. According to that study: It was healthy Finnish infants having corrective surgery for congenital heart defects who were the donors. Thymus tissue for the work was resected from patients undergoing corrective heart surgery. Thymic and blood repertoires appeared to show biased V and J gene usage.

The source is a boy under two years old with a congenital heart defect. Sequences were obtained from thymocytes. V gene TRBV19 combines with J gene TRBJ2-3, with D maybe TRBD2 (7 bases). The CDR3 reads CASSIPSGTPTSTDTQYF. The CDR3 nucleotides are TGTGCCAGTAGTATCCCCAGCGGGACACCTACGAGCACAGATACGCAGTATTTT.